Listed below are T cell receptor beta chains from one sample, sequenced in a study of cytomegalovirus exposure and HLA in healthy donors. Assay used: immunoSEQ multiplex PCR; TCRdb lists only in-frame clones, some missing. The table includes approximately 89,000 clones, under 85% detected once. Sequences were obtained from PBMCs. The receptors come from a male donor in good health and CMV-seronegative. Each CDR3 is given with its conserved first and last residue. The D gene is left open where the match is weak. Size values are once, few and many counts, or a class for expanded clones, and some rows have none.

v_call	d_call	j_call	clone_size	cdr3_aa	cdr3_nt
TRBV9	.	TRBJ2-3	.	CASSVVRRADTQYF	TGTGCCAGCAGCGTAGTGCGCAGGGCCGATACGCAGTATTTT
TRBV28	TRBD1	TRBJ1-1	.	CASSWTGGPEAFF	TGTGCCAGCAGTTGGACAGGGGGTCCTGAAGCTTTCTTT
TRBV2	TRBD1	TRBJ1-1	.	CASSEEGAMNTEAFF	TGTGCCAGCAGTGAAGAGGGGGCGATGAACACTGAAGCTTTCTTT
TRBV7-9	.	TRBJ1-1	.	CATSGGDGEAFF	TGTGCCACCTCGGGGGGGGACGGGGAAGCTTTCTTT
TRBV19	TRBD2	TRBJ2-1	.	CASSSLAGAYNEQFF	TGTGCCAGTAGTTCGCTAGCGGGGGCCTACAATGAGCAGTTCTTC
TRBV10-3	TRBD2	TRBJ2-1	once	CAITSGGTKETYNEQFF	TGTGCCATCACATCGGGAGGGACTAAAGAGACCTACAATGAGCAGTTCTTC
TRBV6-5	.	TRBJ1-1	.	CASSLGSPLRAFF	TGTGCCAGCAGCCTAGGCAGTCCGCTGCGAGCTTTCTTT
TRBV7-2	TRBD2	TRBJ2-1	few	CASSFRISGSYEQFF	TGTGCCAGCAGCTTTCGCATTAGCGGGAGTTATGAGCAGTTCTTC
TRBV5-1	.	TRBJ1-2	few	CASSYTVKDSYTF	TGCGCCAGCAGCTATACTGTTAAGGACAGCTACACCTTC
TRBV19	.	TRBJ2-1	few	CASSPPTGYNEQFF	TGTGCCAGTAGTCCGCCGACAGGCTACAATGAGCAGTTCTTC